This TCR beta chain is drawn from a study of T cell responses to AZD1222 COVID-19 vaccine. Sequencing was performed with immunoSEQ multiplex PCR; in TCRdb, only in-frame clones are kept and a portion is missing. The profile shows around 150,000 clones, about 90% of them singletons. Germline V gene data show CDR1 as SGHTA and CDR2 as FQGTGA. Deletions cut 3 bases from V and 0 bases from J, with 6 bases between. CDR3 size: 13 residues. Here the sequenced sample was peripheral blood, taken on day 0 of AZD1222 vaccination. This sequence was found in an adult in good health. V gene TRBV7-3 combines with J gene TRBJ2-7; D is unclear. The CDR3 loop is CASSFSGSYEQYF. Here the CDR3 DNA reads TGTGCCAGCAGCTTCTCAGGCTCCTACGAGCAGTACTTC.